The 16 T cell receptor beta chains given below trace back to one sample, sequenced in a study of cytomegalovirus exposure and HLA in healthy donors. Profiled with immunoSEQ multiplex PCR; TCRdb holds only in-frame clones, not every one. The profile shows 150,000 to 200,000 clones, 80% to 85% of them singletons. What was sequenced was PBMCs. The source of these receptors is a woman aged 30 to 39 in good health and CMV-seronegative.

The chain employs TRBV28 and TRBJ2-3, with TRBD1 as a possible D gene (6 bases). Trimming stripped 1 base from V and 5 bases from J, with 7 bases between. The germline V gene has CDR1 MDHEN and CDR2 SYDVKM. The CDR3 is 13 amino acids. DNA of the CDR3: TGTGCCAGCAGTTTATCGACAGGAGATACGCAGTATTTT. This encodes CASSLSTGDTQYF.

The rearrangement joins TRBV5-1 to TRBJ1-1, with D possibly TRBD1 on 5 matching bases. V was shortened by 5 bases and J by 3 bases, with 20 bases between the two germline ends. This CDR3 is built from 16 residues. Per the germline V gene, CDR1 is SGHRS and CDR2 is YFSETQ. DNA for the CDR3: TGCGCCAGCAGTCCGGGGGGAAGGGGTTTGGACACTGAAGCTTTCTTT. Protein product: CASSPGGRGLDTEAFF.

The table lists this clone with a few counts. The rearrangement links TRBV5-4 to TRBJ1-5, with 8 positions matching TRBD1. The V and J ends lost 3 bases and 7 bases, in that order; junction bases with no gene match: 12. The CDR3 runs to 16 residues. From germline, CDR1 is SGHNT and CDR2 YYREEE (reference sequence). CDR3 sequence: CASSWGGQGATQPQHF. For the CDR3, the DNA is TGTGCCAGCAGCTGGGGGGGGCAGGGGGCAACACAGCCCCAGCATTTT.

The chain combines TRBV19 with TRBJ1-3; D gene unclear. The CDR3 runs to 13 residues. The V end lost 7 bases, the J end lost 0 bases, and 7 bases lay between the germline ends. Germline V gene sequence: CDR1 LNHDA, CDR2 SQIVND (reference sequence). As DNA, the CDR3 is TGTGCCAGTAAAAGCAACTCTGGAAACACCATATATTTT. It translates to CASKSNSGNTIYF.

A few counts support this clone. The chain has TRBV15 and TRBJ2-1; 9 bases line up with TRBD2. The CDR3 spans 18 residues. Trimming removed 0 bases from V and 1 base from J; junction bases left unmatched: 7. Per germline, CDR1 LNHNV and CDR2 YYDKDF (reference sequence). In DNA, the CDR3 is TGTGCCACCAGCAGAGATCTCGCGGGGGGGCAGTCCTACAATGAGCAGTTCTTC. Its protein product is CATSRDLAGGQSYNEQFF.

The chain links TRBV5-1 to TRBJ1-2; maybe TRBD1 (5 bases). Trimming removed 4 bases at V and 3 bases at J, with 10 bases between. The CDR3 loop spans 13 amino acids. CDR1 and CDR2 from the germline V gene are SGHRS and YFSETQ. CDR3: CASSPSGDYGYTF. The CDR3 nucleotides read TGCGCCAGCAGCCCATCGGGGGACTATGGCTACACCTTC.

V and J are TRBV10-3 and TRBJ1-4; D not resolved. Germline V gene sequence: CDR1 ENHRY, CDR2 SYGVKD. V lost 3 bases to trimming and J lost 7 bases, with 15 bases between them. This CDR3 has 15 amino acids. CDR3 bases: TGTGCCATCAGTGATCGAGCAGTCTCGGGTGAAAAACTGTTTTTT. It codes for CAISDRAVSGEKLFF.

This clone occurred once. The gene calls are TRBV6-1 and TRBJ1-2; tentatively, D is TRBD1 (6 bases). V was shortened by 4 bases and J by 5 bases, with 17 bases between the two germline ends. CDR1 MNHNS and CDR2 SASEGT come from the germline V gene. The CDR3 runs 15 residues. The CDR3 spells CASSGQVGSGYGYTF. CDR3 nucleotide sequence: TGTGCCAGCAGTGGACAGGTTGGATCTGGTTATGGCTACACCTTC.

This sequence joins TRBV7-9 and TRBJ2-1; 16 bases match TRBD2. V gave up 3 bases and J gave up 6 bases; unmatched junction bases: 5. The germline V gene has CDR1 SEHNR and CDR2 FQNEAQ (reference sequence). The CDR3 totals 17 residues. The CDR3 sequence: CASSFMGLAGGLNEQFF. The CDR3 DNA follows: TGTGCCAGCAGCTTCATGGGACTAGCGGGGGGGCTCAATGAGCAGTTCTTC.

The V call is TRBV6-1, the J call TRBJ2-3; D may be TRBD2 (5 bases). Germline V CDR1 and CDR2: MNHNS, SASEGT. V gave up 0 bases and J gave up 8 bases, with 15 bases separating them. The CDR3 contains 15 residues. In DNA, the CDR3 is TGTGCCAGCAGTGAAGCGCTTCGGACTGAGGTTACGCAGTATTTT. Amino acids: CASSEALRTEVTQYF.

The CDR3 DNA follows: TGTGCCAGCAGCGTAGGTCCAGGGGTGGGTGAGACCCAGTACTTC. Residues: CASSVGPGVGETQYF. The chain couples TRBV9 to TRBJ2-5, with D perhaps TRBD1 (6 bases). Trimming cost V 0 bases and J 5 bases, with 14 bases left between them. CDR1 is SGDLS, CDR2 YYNGEE, per germline. The CDR3 covers 15 residues.

The J gene is TRBJ1-1, the V gene TRBV7-6, with 9 bases aligning to TRBD1. The CDR3 runs to 14 residues. Trimming took 1 base from V and 3 from J; bases not matched to a gene: 0. Germline V gene sequence: CDR1 SGHVS, CDR2 FNYEAQ. The CDR3: CASSLGQGDTEAFF. The CDR3, as DNA: TGTGCCAGCAGCTTAGGACAGGGGGACACTGAAGCTTTCTTT.

The rearrangement joins TRBV5-1 to TRBJ1-6; TRBD1 is a possible D gene (5 bases). Trimming pared 4 bases from V and 11 bases from J, leaving 13 bases between. Germline V gene lookup returns CDR1 SGHRS and CDR2 YFSETQ. This CDR3 spans 13 amino acids. The CDR3 DNA is TGCGCCAGCAGCACCGGAACAGGAGCACCCCTCCACTTT. Amino acids: CASSTGTGAPLHF.

The chain couples TRBV15 to TRBJ1-2; D is perhaps TRBD1 (6 bases). Trimming removed 4 bases at V and 3 bases at J, with 9 bases between. This CDR3 has 13 residues. The germline CDR1 and CDR2 sequences are LNHNV and YYDKDF (reference sequence). CDR3 sequence: CATSKQGYYGYTF. For the CDR3, the DNA is TGTGCCACCAGCAAACAGGGATACTATGGCTACACCTTC.

This chain joins TRBV30 and TRBJ1-2, with D tentatively TRBD1 (5 bases). Germline CDR1 is GTSNPN and CDR2 is SVGIG (reference sequence). There are 11 residues in the CDR3. The germline V and J ends were trimmed by 2 bases and 7 bases, with 8 bases remaining between them. The CDR3 DNA is TGTGCCTGGAGTCCCGGGGGTGGCTACACCTTC. It codes for CAWSPGGGYTF.

The chain carries TRBV28 and TRBJ2-1, with TRBD2 matching over 11 bases. The germline gives CDR1 MDHEN, CDR2 SYDVKM. CDR3 size: 15 residues. J lost 7 bases, V lost 11 bases, and 13 bases had no gene match. DNA of the CDR3: TGTGCCGCCGATAGCGGGGGGGCTGGGGATAATGAGCAGTTCTTC. Encoded protein: CAADSGGAGDNEQFF.